Listed here are 20 T cell receptor beta chains from one sample, sequenced in a study of metastatic and nonmetastatic thyroid tumors. TCRdb re-called the PCR reads via MiXCR. Here the sample spans about 9,000 clones, about 14% being singletons. Not a single patient had been given any form of treatment at any point before undergoing thyroid surgery. Specimen: blood. These receptors originate from a female donor with papillary thyroid cancer or a benign thyroid nodule (not recorded which). Some clones in this sample may be carry-over from other donors' samples.

This clone is medium-sized. This chain connects TRBV27 to TRBJ1-1; tentative D call: TRBD1 (6 bases). The CDR3 loop spans 13 amino acids. CDR1 is MNHEY and CDR2 is SMNVEV in the germline V gene (reference sequence). Trimming took 5 bases from V and 5 from J, leaving 12 bases between them. Here the CDR3 reads CASSQQGLTEAFF. CDR3 coding DNA: TGTGCCAGCAGTCAACAGGGCTTAACTGAAGCTTTCTTT.

By share, this clone counts as medium-sized. The rearrangement joins TRBV24-1 to TRBJ2-7; 10 nucleotides match TRBD2. The CDR3 has 16 amino acids. Germline-derived CDR1 and CDR2 are KGHDR and SFDVKD. After removal of 2 bases from V and 4 bases from J, the junction contained 7 bases not matched to a gene. The CDR3 nucleotides read TGTGCCACCAGTGATTCCACCTTAGCGGGAGGATACGAGCAGTACTTC. This sequence encodes CATSDSTLAGGYEQYF.

There are many counts of this clone. The chain recombines TRBV20-1 with TRBJ2-3; the D call may be TRBD1 or TRBD2 (5 bases each). This CDR3 has 14 amino acids. CDR1 and CDR2 from the germline V gene are DFQATT and SNEGSKA (reference sequence). V was clipped by 5 bases and J by 7 bases, with 19 bases between them. This chain's CDR3 is CSASRGELTNTQYF. CDR3 nucleotide sequence: TGCAGTGCTTCGAGGGGAGAGCTCACGAATACGCAGTATTTT.

This clone was counted many times. The genes are TRBV19 and TRBJ1-4; TRBD1 agrees at 9 bases. CDR3 size: 17 residues. In germline, CDR1 is LNHDA, CDR2 SQIVND (reference sequence). V dropped 5 bases and J dropped 0; count of bases not matched to a gene: 7. CDR3 bases: TGTGCCAGTAGTTCCGGACAGGGGTTCGCAACTAATGAAAAACTGTTTTTT. Its protein is CASSSGQGFATNEKLFF.

V gene TRBV28 combines with J gene TRBJ1-2, with D maybe TRBD1 (6 bases). This CDR3 has 15 residues. Germline V gives CDR1 MDHEN, CDR2 SYDVKM. The V end was cut by 6 bases, the J end by 3 bases, with 17 bases between. CDR3 residues: CASSQPGKGDYGYTF. The CDR3 nucleotides are TGTGCCAGCAGCCAACCAGGGAAGGGGGACTATGGCTACACCTTC.

This clone was detected ten times or more. The chain links TRBV18 to TRBJ2-3; D call uncertain. CDR1 is KGHSH and CDR2 is LQKENI in the germline V gene. Between the trimmed V and J ends, which lost 0 bases and 4 bases, there was a span of 11 bases. The CDR3 totals 15 residues. Written as DNA, the CDR3 is TGTGCCAGCTCACCACCGAGTAGGACGCCAGATACGCAGTATTTT. Amino acids: CASSPPSRTPDTQYF.

This clone was detected many times. The CDR3 DNA sequence: TGTGCCAGCAGCCCGGACAGGACTTTCGGAAAACTGTTTTTT. Its protein product is CASSPDRTFGKLFF. This sequence joins TRBV7-9 and TRBJ1-4; 7 positions agree with TRBD1. The CDR3 length is 14 residues. The V gene end was trimmed by 5 bases and the J gene end by 10 bases; junction bases not matched to a gene: 10. CDR1 and CDR2 (germline): SEHNR, FQNEAQ (reference sequence). The complete variable domain, with remaining parts taken from reference TRBV7-9 and TRBJ1-4, reads DTGVSQNPRHKITKRGQNVTFRCDPISEHNRLYWYRQTLGQGPEFLTYFQNEAQLEKSRLLSDRFSAERPKGSFSTLEIQRTEQGDSAMYLCASSPDRTFGKLFFGSGTQLSVL.

The rearrangement links TRBV20-1 to TRBJ1-5; D remains ambiguous. The CDR3 consists of 14 residues. The V gene's germline CDR1 is DFQATT and CDR2 SNEGSKA (reference sequence). The CDR3 region has the DNA TGCAACACCCTCAAGAGACGGAACAATCAGCCCCAGCATTTT. Encoded protein: CNTLKRRNNQPQHF.

By proportion, this clone is medium-sized. CDR3: CASSLGQGASDEQFF. The CDR3 region has the DNA TGTGCCAGCAGCCTGGGACAGGGGGCGAGCGATGAGCAGTTCTTC. This chain links TRBV7-2 with TRBJ2-1; 12 bases map to TRBD1. Germline loops: CDR1 SGHTA, CDR2 FQGNSA. J lost 8 bases, V lost 5 bases, and 7 bases had no gene match. The CDR3 length is 15 residues.

This clone is deemed medium-sized. The rearrangement links TRBV20-1 to TRBJ2-3, with 12 positions matching TRBD1. The V and J ends lost 0 bases and 4 bases, in that order; junction bases with no gene match: 5. Germline CDR1 reads DFQATT; CDR2 reads SNEGSKA (reference sequence). This CDR3 comprises 16 residues. The CDR3 bases are TGCAGTGCTAGAGATCCGGGACAGGGGGCATCAGATACGCAGTATTTT. Encoded protein: CSARDPGQGASDTQYF.

J is TRBJ1-6 and V is TRBV6-1; possible D gene TRBD1, 6 bases. Germline V gene lookup returns CDR1 MNHNS and CDR2 SASEGT. The CDR3 spans 16 residues. The V and J ends lost 0 bases and 6 bases respectively, with 12 bases between them. CDR3 in amino acids: CASSEATGSGNSPLHF. As DNA, the CDR3 is TGTGCCAGCAGTGAAGCTACAGGGTCGGGTAATTCACCCCTCCACTTT.

This clone was recorded at least ten times. This sequence joins TRBV28 and TRBJ2-2, with a tentative D call TRBD1 (6 bases). The CDR3 sequence is 13 residues long. V was clipped by 4 bases and J by 5 bases, with 8 bases between them. Looked up from germline, CDR1 is MDHEN and CDR2 is SYDVKM. The CDR3 is CASSYRETGELFF. In DNA, the CDR3 is TGTGCCAGCAGTTACAGGGAAACCGGGGAGCTGTTTTTT.

This clone has ten or more counts. J is TRBJ1-5 and V is TRBV4-3, with a weak D call TRBD1 (6 bases). The CDR3 sequence is 15 residues long. Germline lookup yields CDR1 LGHNA and CDR2 YSLEER. Trimming took 0 bases from V and 2 from J, leaving 8 bases between them. In DNA form, the CDR3 reads TGCGCCAGCAGCCAAGATGCAGGGGGCAATCAGCCCCAGCATTTT. Its translation is CASSQDAGGNQPQHF.

A few counts support this clone. The CDR3 DNA sequence: TGTGCCAGCAGTGCCGGGACAGGCCAAGAGACCCAGTACTTC. Residues: CASSAGTGQETQYF. The rearrangement joins TRBV6-1 to TRBJ2-5; TRBD1 aligns across 8 bases. Germline trimming cut 4 bases from V and 1 base from J; bases unmatched to any gene: 2. The CDR3 spans 14 residues. The germline V gene encodes CDR1 MNHNS and CDR2 SASEGT.

Points on this clone: One junction end disagrees with the germline gene, perhaps due to a read error. The chain carries TRBV28 and TRBJ2-1; no clear D. Germline V gives CDR1 MDHEN, CDR2 SYDVKM. This CDR3 spans 14 amino acids. The CDR3 bases are TGTGCCTGCAGTTTATTGAAATTACACAATGAGCAGTTCTTC. This encodes CACSLLKLHNEQFF.

In this sample, this clone turned up many times. V and J are TRBV6-6 and TRBJ2-4, with D uncertain. This CDR3 is 12 amino acids long. CDR1 is MNHNY, CDR2 SVGAGI, per germline (reference sequence). The germline V and J ends were trimmed by 2 bases and 8 bases, with 7 bases remaining between them. For the CDR3, the DNA is TGTGCCAGCAGTTACCCGCAGGACATTCAGTACTTC. Translation: CASSYPQDIQYF.

This clone was picked up many times. The J gene is TRBJ2-3, the V gene TRBV5-1; D may be TRBD2 (6 bases). In germline, CDR1 is SGHRS, CDR2 YFSETQ. Trimming cost V 0 bases and J 7 bases, with 27 bases left between them. The CDR3 covers 19 residues. The DNA for the CDR3 is TGCGCCAGCAGCTTGGGACCTCGGGACTCCCCGGGAAGATCCCATACGCAGTATTTT. Its protein product is CASSLGPRDSPGRSHTQYF.

By sample share, this clone is medium-sized. The V gene is TRBV5-1, the J gene TRBJ2-7, with TRBD1 matching over 7 bases. V trimming: 4 bases; J trimming: 4 bases; junction bases outside the gene matches: 14. This CDR3 has 16 amino acids. The germline V gene encodes CDR1 SGHRS and CDR2 YFSETQ. CDR3 region: CASSEREPGGGYEQYF. CDR3 bases: TGCGCCAGCAGCGAAAGGGAGCCAGGGGGTGGATACGAGCAGTACTTC.

The gene calls are TRBV2 and TRBJ1-2; D is possibly TRBD1 (6 bases). Trimming stripped 9 bases from V and 7 bases from J, with 18 bases between. The CDR3 extends over 13 amino acids. The V gene's germline CDR1 is SNHLY and CDR2 FYNNEI. The CDR3 here is CASTPDSEGGYTF. The CDR3 DNA sequence: TGTGCCAGTACCCCGGACAGTGAGGGTGGCTACACCTTC.

This clone is labeled as medium-sized. The rearrangement uses TRBV24-1 and TRBJ2-7; 9 bases fit TRBD1. The CDR3 totals 14 residues. CDR1 and CDR2 from the germline V gene are KGHDR and SFDVKD. Losses at the gene ends were 3 bases for V and 7 bases for J; bases not matched to a gene: 6. CDR3 DNA: TGTGCCACCAGTGATCCGGGACAGGGTCGAGAGCAGTACTTC. This sequence encodes CATSDPGQGREQYF.